Shown below are 30 T cell receptor beta chains from a single sample sequenced in a study of T-cell reconstitution after alpha-beta-depleted transplantation in children (dated by TCRdb to the mid-2010s). The sample's treatment or condition, from its label and the paper: allogeneic hematopoietic cell transplantation with graft depleted of TCRalphabeta T cells and CD19 B cells. The library was generated by PCR. Sequencing relied on an Illumina HiSeq 2500. To normalize quantification of the TCRbeta repertoire, the TCR libraries were built with molecular barcoding that relied on unique molecular identifiers. Starting from the raw public reads, TCRdb applied fastp trimming at Q25, assembled clones with MiXCR and retained in-frame beta chains. Duplicate CDR3 protein sequences are folded into a single record with the most common DNA and genes. The sample records a few hundred thousand distinct CDR3 sequences, more than 20% of which are singletons. The ten largest make up under 45% of the sample.

Material: PBMCs, obtained before TCRalphabeta/CD19-depleted stem cell transplant. All receptors derive from a boy in the first two years of life with Wiskott-Aldrich syndrome, due to receive a stem cell transplant.

The rearrangement uses TRBV20-1 and TRBJ2-5, with 7 bases lining up with TRBD2. Unmatched junction bases numbered 8, after V lost 0 bases and J lost 4 bases. Germline V gene lookup returns CDR1 DFQATT and CDR2 SNEGSKA (reference sequence). This CDR3 has 15 residues. CDR3 coding DNA: TGCAGTGCTAGAGATCTACGCGGGAGCAGAGAGACCCAGTACTTC. It translates to CSARDLRGSRETQYF.

The chain links TRBV2 to TRBJ1-5; D may be TRBD1 (5 bases). Trimming took off 6 bases at V and 0 bases at J, with 15 bases between the two ends. This CDR3 comprises 16 residues. The germline V gene encodes CDR1 SNHLY and CDR2 FYNNEI. The CDR3 nucleotides read TGTGCCAGCAGGCTAAGGAAGACAGATAGCAATCAGCCCCAGCATTTT. This gives the protein CASRLRKTDSNQPQHF.

The rearrangement uses TRBV3-1 and TRBJ2-1, with 12 bases aligning to TRBD2. The germline V gene has CDR1 LGHDT and CDR2 YNNKEL (reference sequence). The CDR3 is 21 residues long. With 0 bases clipped from V and 0 bases from J, the junction kept 12 bases outside the gene matches. CDR3 amino acids: CASSQEGPGLAGRSSYNEQFF. The CDR3 DNA follows: TGTGCCAGCAGCCAAGAGGGGCCGGGACTAGCGGGCCGAAGCTCCTACAATGAGCAGTTCTTC.

V usage is TRBV20-1 and J usage is TRBJ2-3, with D hard to call. Germline values: CDR1 DFQATT, CDR2 SNEGSKA (reference sequence). The CDR3 loop spans 16 amino acids. The V and J ends lost 6 bases and 5 bases respectively, with 24 bases between them. The CDR3 spells CSAPPAAILLGDTQYF. The DNA for the CDR3 is TGCAGTGCCCCTCCAGCAGCGATACTCCTAGGAGATACGCAGTATTTT.

This clonotype was detected a few times. The J gene is TRBJ2-1, the V gene TRBV20-1; unclear D gene. V was pared by 3 bases and J by 5 bases, with 8 bases between. The germline V gene has CDR1 DFQATT and CDR2 SNEGSKA (reference sequence). This CDR3 comprises 12 residues. The CDR3 region has the DNA TGCAGTGCTAGCCTCCGGGACAATGAGCAGTTCTTC. Protein: CSASLRDNEQFF.

The V gene is TRBV5-6, the J gene TRBJ2-1, with unresolved D. In germline, CDR1 is SGHDT, CDR2 YYEEEE. V was cut by 0 bases and J by 7 bases, with 14 bases left in between. The CDR3 has 15 amino acids. CDR3 DNA: TGTGCCAGCAGCTTGGTGGATAGTTCTGGGAATGAGCAGTTCTTC. It yields the protein CASSLVDSSGNEQFF.

This clonotype was recorded a few times. V usage is TRBV4-2 and J usage is TRBJ2-7; D is perhaps TRBD1 (6 bases). Germline V lookup: CDR1 LGHNA, CDR2 YNFKEQ. The CDR3 totals 16 residues. Deletions cut 4 bases from V and 0 bases from J, with 16 bases between. CDR3 loop: CASSRKGTRDSYEQYF. CDR3 bases: TGTGCCAGCAGCCGGAAGGGGACACGCGACTCCTACGAGCAGTACTTC.

V usage is TRBV5-1 and J usage is TRBJ2-7, with a possible D match to TRBD2 (6 bases). The CDR3 has 14 residues. V gave up 6 bases and J gave up 6 bases, with 19 bases separating them. Germline V gene data show CDR1 as SGHRS and CDR2 as YFSETQ. The CDR3 protein is CASTLTDPEGEQYF. DNA for the CDR3: TGCGCCAGCACCCTGACAGACCCGGAGGGCGAGCAGTACTTC.

V is TRBV10-3 and J is TRBJ2-3; D is perhaps TRBD2 (7 bases). This CDR3 comprises 13 residues. Germline V gives CDR1 ENHRY, CDR2 SYGVKD. The V and J ends lost 6 bases and 6 bases respectively, with 13 bases between them. CDR3 sequence: CAIRGAGEDTQYF. The CDR3, as DNA: TGTGCCATCAGGGGGGCGGGAGAGGATACGCAGTATTTT.

This clonotype was picked up many times. The V gene is TRBV5-1, the J gene TRBJ2-4; D is ambiguous. V gave up 1 base and J gave up 0 bases, with 8 bases separating them. Germline V gene lookup returns CDR1 SGHRS and CDR2 YFSETQ. The CDR3 covers 15 residues. In nucleotides, the CDR3 is TGCGCCAGCAGCTTGCCACAGCCAGCCAAAAACATTCAGTACTTC. Residues: CASSLPQPAKNIQYF.

The rearrangement links TRBV28 to TRBJ2-1, with D possibly matching TRBD2 (5 bases). The CDR3 is made up of 12 amino acids. Germline V gene lookup returns CDR1 MDHEN and CDR2 SYDVKM. V was clipped by 6 bases and J by 8 bases, with 11 bases between them. The CDR3 DNA is TGTGCCAGCAGCCCGGGGTTCGATGAGCAGTTCTTC. Protein product: CASSPGFDEQFF. The full variable domain, with the rest looked up from reference TRBV28 and TRBJ2-1, is DVKVTQSSRYLVKRTGEKVFLECVQDMDHENMFWYRQDPGLGLRLIYFSYDVKMKEKGDIPEGYSVSREKKERFSLILESASTNQTSMYLCASSPGFDEQFFGPGTRLTVL.

This clonotype has just a few counts. The rearrangement links TRBV20-1 to TRBJ2-7; 8 bases line up with TRBD1. V shed 3 bases and J 2 bases; nucleotides not matched to a gene: 3. The CDR3 loop spans 13 amino acids. Per germline, CDR1 DFQATT and CDR2 SNEGSKA (reference sequence). DNA of the CDR3: TGCAGTGCTAGCGCGGACAGGGCCTACGAGCAGTACTTC. It specifies CSASADRAYEQYF.

This chain links TRBV14 with TRBJ2-7; D tentatively fits TRBD1 or TRBD2 (6 bases each). CDR3 size: 14 residues. V was cut by 0 bases and J by 5 bases, with 11 bases left in between. Per the germline V gene, CDR1 is SGHDN and CDR2 is FVKESK. For the CDR3, the DNA is TGTGCCAGCAGCCAAGATGCCCGGGGGCACGAGCAGTACTTC. It codes for CASSQDARGHEQYF. Full variable domain (missing parts from reference TRBV14 and TRBJ2-7): EAGVTQFPSHSVIEKGQTVTLRCDPISGHDNLYWYRRVMGKEIKFLLHFVKESKQDESGMPNNRFLAERTGGTYSTLKVQPAELEDSGVYFCASSQDARGHEQYFGPGTRLTVT.

The chain links TRBV12-3 or TRBV12-4 to TRBJ2-5, with TRBD1 as a possible D gene (7 bases). The CDR3 has 14 amino acids. The V end was cut by 6 bases, the J end by 3 bases, with 14 bases between. For the CDR3, the DNA is TGTGCCAGCAGCCGCAGGGGGGTTGAAGAGACCCAGTACTTC. Its translation: CASSRRGVEETQYF.

The sample holds a few counts of this clonotype. The V call is TRBV27, the J call TRBJ2-5; 10 bases are shared with TRBD2. Losses at the gene ends were 9 bases for V and 2 bases for J; bases not matched to a gene: 6. CDR1 is MNHEY, CDR2 SMNVEV, per germline (reference sequence). This CDR3 has 14 residues. The chain's CDR3 is CARREAGGQETQYF. In DNA, the CDR3 is TGTGCCAGACGCGAAGCGGGAGGGCAAGAGACCCAGTACTTC.

A few counts support this clonotype. CDR3 sequence: CASSWERARGQETQYF. CDR3 DNA sequence: TGCGCCAGCAGCTGGGAGCGGGCGCGAGGACAAGAGACCCAGTACTTC. V and J are TRBV5-1 and TRBJ2-5; the D gene is possibly TRBD2 (6 bases). The CDR3 totals 16 residues. Trimming removed 3 bases from V and 2 bases from J, with 17 bases in between. The germline gives CDR1 SGHRS, CDR2 YFSETQ.

This clonotype was detected only a few times. V and J are TRBV20-1 and TRBJ1-5; 9 bases fit TRBD1. CDR1 and CDR2 from the germline V gene are DFQATT and SNEGSKA (reference sequence). Unmatched junction bases numbered 3, after V lost 5 bases and J lost 4 bases. The CDR3 is made up of 13 amino acids. The CDR3 nucleotides are TGCAGTGCTCGGACAGGGGCTAATCAGCCCCAGCATTTT. Amino acid sequence: CSARTGANQPQHF.

Only a few counts were recorded for this clonotype. This chain links TRBV5-1 with TRBJ2-1; TRBD2 matches at 16 bases. The V and J ends lost 2 bases and 8 bases, in that order; junction bases with no gene match: 4. Germline assignment: CDR1 SGHRS and CDR2 YFSETQ. The CDR3 has 16 amino acids. CDR3 nucleotides: TGCGCCAGCAGCTTCACGGGACTAGCGGGAGGGGATGAGCAGTTCTTC. As protein: CASSFTGLAGGDEQFF. Looking up the rest from reference TRBV5-1 and TRBJ2-1 gives the full variable domain: KAGVTQTPRYLIKTRGQQVTLSCSPISGHRSVSWYQQTPGQGLQFLFEYFSETQRNKGNFPGRFSGRQFSNSRSEMNVSTLELGDSALYLCASSFTGLAGGDEQFFGPGTRLTVL.

This clonotype came up a few times. The chain has TRBV12-3 or TRBV12-4 and TRBJ2-3; D is possibly TRBD1 or TRBD2 (5 bases each). This CDR3 has 15 amino acids. V was cut by 3 bases and J by 2 bases, with 12 bases left in between. The CDR3 here is CASSFGGRITDTQYF. CDR3 coding DNA: TGTGCCAGCAGTTTTGGGGGACGCATCACAGATACGCAGTATTTT.

This clonotype has just a few counts. The chain uses TRBV20-1 and TRBJ1-6; D is uncertain. Trimming cost V 3 bases and J 7 bases, with 10 bases left between them. The germline CDR1 and CDR2 sequences are DFQATT and SNEGSKA (reference sequence). The CDR3 is 13 amino acids. The CDR3 spells CSASPDPNSPLHF. In nucleotides, the CDR3 is TGCAGTGCTAGCCCGGACCCGAATTCACCCCTCCACTTT.

This clonotype was counted only a few times. The J gene is TRBJ1-1, the V gene TRBV4-1, with 7 bases that match TRBD1. CDR1 and CDR2 from the germline V gene are MGHRA and YSYEKL. V dropped 1 base and J dropped 11; count of bases not matched to a gene: 4. The CDR3 is made up of 12 amino acids. CDR3 in DNA: TGCGCCAGCAGCCAAGCAGGGGGTCTGGCTTTCTTT. Encoded protein: CASSQAGGLAFF.

The chain links TRBV27 to TRBJ1-4; D is uncertain. The CDR3 spans 12 residues. V gave up 2 bases and J gave up 13 bases, with 11 bases separating them. CDR1 and CDR2 (germline): MNHEY, SMNVEV (reference sequence). The CDR3 reads CASSLKGNALFF. For the CDR3, the DNA is TGTGCCAGCAGTTTAAAAGGGAATGCACTGTTTTTT. Variable domain in full (rest from reference TRBV27 and TRBJ1-4): EAQVTQNPRYLITVTGKKLTVTCSQNMNHEYMSWYRQDPGLGLRQIYYSMNVEVTDKGDVPEGYKVSRKEKRNFPLILESPSPNQTSLYFCASSLKGNALFFGSGTQLSVL.

The chain has TRBV5-1 and TRBJ2-3; D ambiguous. Germline V gene lookup returns CDR1 SGHRS and CDR2 YFSETQ. V was shortened by 0 bases and J by 2 bases, with 7 bases between the two germline ends. This CDR3 comprises 14 residues. CDR3 sequence (DNA): TGCGCCAGCAGCTTGGATCTGGCCACAGATACGCAGTATTTT. It specifies CASSLDLATDTQYF. The full variable domain, in which reference TRBV5-1 and TRBJ2-3 provide the parts outside the CDR3, is KAGVTQTPRYLIKTRGQQVTLSCSPISGHRSVSWYQQTPGQGLQFLFEYFSETQRNKGNFPGRFSGRQFSNSRSEMNVSTLELGDSALYLCASSLDLATDTQYFGPGTRLTVL.

This chain links TRBV7-3 with TRBJ1-6; no reliable D call. This CDR3 is built from 14 residues. V shed 0 bases and J shed 2 bases, with 2 bases lying between them. Germline CDR1 is SGHTA and CDR2 is FQGTGA. This chain's CDR3 is CASSLTPYNSPLHF. For the CDR3, the DNA is TGTGCCAGCAGCTTAACACCCTATAATTCACCCCTCCACTTT.

This clonotype was observed once. The V and J genes are TRBV3-1 and TRBJ2-2; a possible D gene is TRBD2 (6 bases). Germline V CDR1 and CDR2: LGHDT, YNNKEL (reference sequence). This CDR3 is 18 amino acids long. The germline V and J ends were trimmed by 8 bases and 7 bases, with 29 bases remaining between them. As DNA, the CDR3 is TGTGCCAGCTCCCTTAAGGGTAGTCCGACTAGTGAGGACGGGGAGCTGTTTTTT. Its translation is CASSLKGSPTSEDGELFF.

The genes are TRBV20-1 and TRBJ2-5, with D possibly TRBD1 on 6 matching bases. V lost 0 bases, J lost 5 bases, and 10 bases lay in between. Per the germline V gene, CDR1 is DFQATT and CDR2 is SNEGSKA (reference sequence). The CDR3 is 13 residues long. The CDR3 loop is CSARDYRVETQYF. CDR3 nucleotides: TGCAGTGCTAGAGATTACAGGGTGGAGACCCAGTACTTC.

The gene calls are TRBV19 and TRBJ2-1; 9 bases line up with TRBD1. The ends lost 3 bases at V and 1 base at J; junction bases unmatched: 13. The V gene's germline CDR1 is LNHDA and CDR2 SQIVND (reference sequence). The CDR3 is 19 residues long. The CDR3 bases are TGTGCCAGTAGTATTTTAAGAGGGACAGGGTATAGGTCCTACAATGAGCAGTTCTTC. It is translated as CASSILRGTGYRSYNEQFF.

In its sample, this clonotype was seen a few times. The chain couples TRBV5-1 to TRBJ2-7; TRBD1 is a possible D gene (6 bases). The V gene's germline CDR1 is SGHRS and CDR2 YFSETQ. V lost 0 bases and J lost 7, with 14 bases in between. This CDR3 has 14 amino acids. The CDR3 nucleotides are TGCGCCAGCAGCTTGGCCGCCAGGGGTGAAGAGCAGTACTTC. Its protein product is CASSLAARGEEQYF.

The DNA for the CDR3 is TGCGCCAGCAGCGGCCTTAGCGGGCTACACTCCTACAATGAGCAGTTCTTC. This sequence encodes CASSGLSGLHSYNEQFF. The genes are TRBV5-1 and TRBJ2-1; 7 bases are a match to TRBD2. The junction had 10 bases not matched to a gene; V was cut back by 4 bases and J by 0 bases. The CDR3 has 17 residues. Germline CDR1 is SGHRS and CDR2 is YFSETQ.

The chain is built from TRBV7-9 and TRBJ2-3; the D gene is possibly TRBD2 (6 bases). The V gene lost 5 bases and the J gene lost 2 bases, with 14 bases spanning the gap. Germline V gene lookup returns CDR1 SEHNR and CDR2 FQNEAQ (reference sequence). This CDR3 has 15 amino acids. The CDR3 coding sequence is TGTGCCAGCAGCCGAGGGGACTTCCTCACAGATACGCAGTATTTT. It yields the protein CASSRGDFLTDTQYF.